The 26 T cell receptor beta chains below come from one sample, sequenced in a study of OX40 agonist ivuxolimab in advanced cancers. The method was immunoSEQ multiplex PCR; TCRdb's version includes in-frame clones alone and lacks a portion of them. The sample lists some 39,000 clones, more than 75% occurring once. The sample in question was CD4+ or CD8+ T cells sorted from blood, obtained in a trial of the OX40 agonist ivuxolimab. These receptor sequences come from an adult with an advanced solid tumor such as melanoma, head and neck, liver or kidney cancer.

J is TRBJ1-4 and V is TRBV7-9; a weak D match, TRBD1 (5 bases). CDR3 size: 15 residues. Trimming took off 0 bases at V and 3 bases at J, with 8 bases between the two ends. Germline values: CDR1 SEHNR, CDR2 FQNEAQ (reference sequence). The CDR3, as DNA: TGTGCCAGCAGCTTAGCTTCAGGGTCTAATGAAAAACTGTTTTTT. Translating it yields CASSLASGSNEKLFF.

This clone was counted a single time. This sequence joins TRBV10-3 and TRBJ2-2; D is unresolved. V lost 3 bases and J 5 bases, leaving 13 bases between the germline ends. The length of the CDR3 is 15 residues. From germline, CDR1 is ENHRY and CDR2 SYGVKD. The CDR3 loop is CAISENLGGTGELFF. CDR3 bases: TGTGCCATCAGTGAAAACTTGGGTGGGACCGGGGAGCTGTTTTTT.

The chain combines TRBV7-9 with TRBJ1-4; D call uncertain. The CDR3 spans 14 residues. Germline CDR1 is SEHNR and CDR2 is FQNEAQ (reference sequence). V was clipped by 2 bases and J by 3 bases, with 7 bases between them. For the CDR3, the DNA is TGTGCCAGCAGCTTACTTGCGGCTAATGAAAAACTGTTTTTT. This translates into CASSLLAANEKLFF.

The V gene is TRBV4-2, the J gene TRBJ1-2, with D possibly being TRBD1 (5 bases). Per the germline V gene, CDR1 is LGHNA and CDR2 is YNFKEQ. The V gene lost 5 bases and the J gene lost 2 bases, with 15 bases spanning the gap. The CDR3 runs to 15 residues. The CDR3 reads CASSLVGAGNYGYTF. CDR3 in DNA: TGTGCCAGCAGCTTGGTAGGGGCAGGGAACTATGGCTACACCTTC.

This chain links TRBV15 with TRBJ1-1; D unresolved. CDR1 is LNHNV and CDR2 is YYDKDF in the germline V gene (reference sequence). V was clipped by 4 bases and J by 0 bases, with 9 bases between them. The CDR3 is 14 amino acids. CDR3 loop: CATSTQSMNTEAFF. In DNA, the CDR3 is TGTGCCACCAGCACCCAGAGCATGAACACTGAAGCTTTCTTT.

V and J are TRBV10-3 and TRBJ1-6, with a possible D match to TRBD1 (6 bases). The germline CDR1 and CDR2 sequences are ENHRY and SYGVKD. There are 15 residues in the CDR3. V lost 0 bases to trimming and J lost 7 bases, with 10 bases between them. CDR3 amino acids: CAISESTGQNSPLHF. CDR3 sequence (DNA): TGTGCCATCAGTGAGTCGACAGGTCAGAATTCACCCCTCCACTTT.

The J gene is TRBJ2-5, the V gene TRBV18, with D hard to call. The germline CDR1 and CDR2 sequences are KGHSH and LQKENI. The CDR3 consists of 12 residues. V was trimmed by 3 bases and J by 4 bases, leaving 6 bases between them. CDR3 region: CASSPAGETQYF. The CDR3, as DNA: TGTGCCAGCTCACCGGCAGGAGAGACCCAGTACTTC.

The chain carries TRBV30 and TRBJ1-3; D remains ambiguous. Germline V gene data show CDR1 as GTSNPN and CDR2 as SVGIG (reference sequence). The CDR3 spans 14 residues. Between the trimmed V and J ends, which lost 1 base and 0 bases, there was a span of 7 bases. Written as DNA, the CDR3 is TGTGCCTGGAGTGCGAGTAACTCTGGAAACACCATATATTTT. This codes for CAWSASNSGNTIYF.

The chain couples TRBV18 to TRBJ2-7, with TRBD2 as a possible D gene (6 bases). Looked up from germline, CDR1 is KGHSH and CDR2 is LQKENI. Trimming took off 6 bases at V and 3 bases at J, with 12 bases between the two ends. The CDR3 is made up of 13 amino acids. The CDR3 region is CASSGGTDYEQYF. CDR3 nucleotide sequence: TGTGCCAGCTCGGGCGGGACGGACTACGAGCAGTACTTC. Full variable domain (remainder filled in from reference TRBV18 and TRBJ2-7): NAGVMQNPRHLVRRRGQEARLRCSPMKGHSHVYWYRQLPEEGLKFMVYLQKENIIDESGMPKERFSAEFPKEGPSILRIQQVVRGDSAAYFCASSGGTDYEQYFGPGTRLTVT.

CDR3 residues: CASTLAGRRDEQFF. The CDR3 nucleotides read TGTGCCAGCACTCTAGCGGGACGGAGGGATGAGCAGTTCTTC. The V gene is TRBV28, the J gene TRBJ2-1; 9 nucleotides match TRBD2. This CDR3 contains 14 residues. After removal of 7 bases from V and 8 bases from J, the junction contained 9 bases not matched to a gene. Germline-derived CDR1 and CDR2 are MDHEN and SYDVKM.

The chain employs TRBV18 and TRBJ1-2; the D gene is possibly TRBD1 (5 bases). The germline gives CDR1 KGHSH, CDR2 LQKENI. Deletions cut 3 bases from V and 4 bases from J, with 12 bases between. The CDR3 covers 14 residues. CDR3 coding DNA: TGTGCCAGCTCACCCGGGGGGGTCGGCTATGGCTACACCTTC. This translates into CASSPGGVGYGYTF.

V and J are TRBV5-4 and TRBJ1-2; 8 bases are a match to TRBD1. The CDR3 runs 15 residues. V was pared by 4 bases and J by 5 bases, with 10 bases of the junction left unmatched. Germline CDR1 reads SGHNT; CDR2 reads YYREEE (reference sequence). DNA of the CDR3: TGTGCCAGCAGCACCCTAGACAGGGGCCATTATGGCTACACCTTC. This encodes CASSTLDRGHYGYTF.

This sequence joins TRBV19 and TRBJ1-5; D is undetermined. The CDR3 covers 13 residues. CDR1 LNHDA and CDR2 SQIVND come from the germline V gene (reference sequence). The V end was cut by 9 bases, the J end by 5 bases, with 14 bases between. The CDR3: CASKEGWYQPQHF. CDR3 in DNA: TGTGCCAGCAAGGAGGGTTGGTATCAGCCCCAGCATTTT.

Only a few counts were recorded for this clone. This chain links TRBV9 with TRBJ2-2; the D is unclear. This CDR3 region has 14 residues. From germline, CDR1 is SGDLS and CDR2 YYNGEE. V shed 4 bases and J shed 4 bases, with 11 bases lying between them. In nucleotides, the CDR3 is TGTGCCAGCAGCCTAGTTTTGGGCACCGGGGAGCTGTTTTTT. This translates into CASSLVLGTGELFF.

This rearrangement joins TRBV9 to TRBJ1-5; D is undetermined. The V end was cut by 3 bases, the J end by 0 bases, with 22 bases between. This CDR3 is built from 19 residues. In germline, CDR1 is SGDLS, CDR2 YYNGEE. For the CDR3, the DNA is TGTGCCAGCAGCGCACCACCAATCCTGATCAAACATAGCAATCAGCCCCAGCATTTT. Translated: CASSAPPILIKHSNQPQHF.

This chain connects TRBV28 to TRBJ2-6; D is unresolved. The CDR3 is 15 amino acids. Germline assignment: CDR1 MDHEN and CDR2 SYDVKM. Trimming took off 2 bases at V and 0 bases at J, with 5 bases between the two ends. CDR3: CASSLMGSGANVLTF. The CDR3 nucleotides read TGTGCCAGCAGTTTAATGGGCTCTGGGGCCAACGTCCTGACTTTC.

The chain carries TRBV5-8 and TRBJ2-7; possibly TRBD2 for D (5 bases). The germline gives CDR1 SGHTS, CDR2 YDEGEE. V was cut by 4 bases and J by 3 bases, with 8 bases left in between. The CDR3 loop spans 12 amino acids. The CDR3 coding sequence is TGTGCCAGCAGCCTAGCCTACTACGAGCAGTACTTC. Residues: CASSLAYYEQYF. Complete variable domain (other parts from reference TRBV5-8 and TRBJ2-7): EAGVTQSPTHLIKTRGQQATLRCSPISGHTSVYWYQQALGLGLQFLLWYDEGEERNRGNFPPRFSGRQFPNYSSELNVNALELEDSALYLCASSLAYYEQYFGPGTRLTVT.

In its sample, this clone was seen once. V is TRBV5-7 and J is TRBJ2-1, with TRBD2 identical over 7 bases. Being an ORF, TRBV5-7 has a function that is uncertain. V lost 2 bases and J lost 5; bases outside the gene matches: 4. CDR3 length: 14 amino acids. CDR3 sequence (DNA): TGTGCCAGCAGCTTAGGGACTAACCACAATGAGCAGTTCTTC. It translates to CASSLGTNHNEQFF.

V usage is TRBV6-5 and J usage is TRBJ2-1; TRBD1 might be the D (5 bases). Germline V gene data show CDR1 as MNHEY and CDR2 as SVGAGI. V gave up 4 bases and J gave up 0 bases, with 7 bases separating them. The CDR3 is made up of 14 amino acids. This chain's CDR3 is CASSSTVSYNEQFF. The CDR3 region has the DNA TGTGCCAGCAGTTCGACAGTCTCCTACAATGAGCAGTTCTTC.

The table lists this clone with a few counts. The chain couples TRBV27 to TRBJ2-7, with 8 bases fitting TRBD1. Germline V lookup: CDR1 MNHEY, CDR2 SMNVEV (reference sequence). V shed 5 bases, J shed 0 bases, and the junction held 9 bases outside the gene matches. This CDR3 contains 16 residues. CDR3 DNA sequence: TGTGCCAGCAGTCCAGGACAGGGAAGGAGCTCCTACGAGCAGTACTTC. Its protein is CASSPGQGRSSYEQYF.

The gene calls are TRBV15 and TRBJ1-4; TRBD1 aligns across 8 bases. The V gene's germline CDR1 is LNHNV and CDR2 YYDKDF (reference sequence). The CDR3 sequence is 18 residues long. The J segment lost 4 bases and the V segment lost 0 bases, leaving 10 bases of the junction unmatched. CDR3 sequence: CATSRDKIRGLYNEKLFF. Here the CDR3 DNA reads TGTGCCACCAGCAGAGATAAGATCAGGGGGCTTTATAATGAAAAACTGTTTTTT. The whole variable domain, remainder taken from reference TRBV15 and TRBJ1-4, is DAMVIQNPRYQVTQFGKPVTLSCSQTLNHNVMYWYQQKSSQAPKLLFHYYDKDFNNEADTPDNFQSRRPNTSFCFLDIRSPGLGDTAMYLCATSRDKIRGLYNEKLFFGSGTQLSVL.

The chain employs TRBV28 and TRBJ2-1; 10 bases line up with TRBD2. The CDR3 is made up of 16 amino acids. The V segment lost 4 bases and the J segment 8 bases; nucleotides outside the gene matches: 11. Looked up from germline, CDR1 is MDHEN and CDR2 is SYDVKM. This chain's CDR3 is CASSSGLAGDDDEQFF. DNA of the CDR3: TGTGCCAGCAGTTCGGGGCTAGCGGGAGATGATGATGAGCAGTTCTTC.

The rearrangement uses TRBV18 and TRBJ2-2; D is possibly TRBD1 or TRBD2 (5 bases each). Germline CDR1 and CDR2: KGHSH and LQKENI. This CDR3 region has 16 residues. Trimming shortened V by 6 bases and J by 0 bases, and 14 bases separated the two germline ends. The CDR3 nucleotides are TGTGCCAGCTCCCCCAGGGCCGGGACGAACACCGGGGAGCTGTTTTTT. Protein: CASSPRAGTNTGELFF.

The CDR3 reads CATSTGLGEQFF. In nucleotides, the CDR3 is TGTGCCACCAGCACCGGACTGGGGGAGCAGTTCTTC. This rearrangement joins TRBV15 to TRBJ2-1, with D tentatively TRBD2 (5 bases). Trimming cost V 4 bases and J 10 bases, with 11 bases left between them. Germline values: CDR1 LNHNV, CDR2 YYDKDF (reference sequence). The CDR3 loop spans 12 amino acids.

The CDR3 loop is CASSPWGLAYEQYF. The CDR3 DNA reads TGTGCCAGCAGCCCCTGGGGCCTCGCCTACGAGCAGTACTTC. This chain links TRBV28 with TRBJ2-7; possibly TRBD1 for D (5 bases). Between the trimmed V and J ends, which lost 6 bases and 2 bases, there was a span of 14 bases. Germline CDR1 MDHEN, CDR2 SYDVKM. CDR3 length equals 14 residues.

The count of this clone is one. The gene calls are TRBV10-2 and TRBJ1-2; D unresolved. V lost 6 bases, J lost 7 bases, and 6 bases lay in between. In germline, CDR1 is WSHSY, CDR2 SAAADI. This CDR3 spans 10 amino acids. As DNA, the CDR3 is TGCGCCAGCAGAGGAATTGGCTACACCTTC. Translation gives CASRGIGYTF.